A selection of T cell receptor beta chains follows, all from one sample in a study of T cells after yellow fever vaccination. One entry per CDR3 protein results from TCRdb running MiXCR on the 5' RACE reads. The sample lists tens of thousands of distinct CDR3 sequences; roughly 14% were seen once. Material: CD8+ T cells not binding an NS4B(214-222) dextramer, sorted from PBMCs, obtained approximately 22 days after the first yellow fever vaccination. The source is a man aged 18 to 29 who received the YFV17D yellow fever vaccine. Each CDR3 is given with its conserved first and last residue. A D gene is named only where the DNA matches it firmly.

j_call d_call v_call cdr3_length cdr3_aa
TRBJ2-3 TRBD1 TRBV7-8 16 CASSLGGQGGPDTQYF
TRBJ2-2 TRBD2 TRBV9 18 CASRQSPGTSGDTGELFF
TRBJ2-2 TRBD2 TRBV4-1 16 CASSSGTSLNTGELFF
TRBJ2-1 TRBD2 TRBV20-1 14 CSAPLAGDYNEQFF
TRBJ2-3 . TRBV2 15 CASSEDDRYTDTQYF
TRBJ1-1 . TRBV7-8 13 CASSHGSESEAFF
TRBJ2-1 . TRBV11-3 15 CASSFQGGSYNEQFF
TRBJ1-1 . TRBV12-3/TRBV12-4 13 CASSPGANTEAFF
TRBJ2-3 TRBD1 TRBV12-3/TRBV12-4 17 CASSPEMGQRYGDTQYF
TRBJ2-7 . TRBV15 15 CATSAQGTSSYEQYF
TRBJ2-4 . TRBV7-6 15 CASSWGPGRGNIQYF
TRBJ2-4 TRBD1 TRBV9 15 CASSKTGVAKNIQYF
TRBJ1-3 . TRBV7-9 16 CASSQGGGHSGNTIYF
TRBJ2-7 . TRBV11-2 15 CASSQSQRSSYEQYF
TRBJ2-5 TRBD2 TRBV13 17 CASSSTGSAGLFKTQYF
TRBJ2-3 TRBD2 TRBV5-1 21 CASSLAVTSGEQGYRTDTQYF
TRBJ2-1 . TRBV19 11 CASPRANEQFF
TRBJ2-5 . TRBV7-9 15 CASSLGPGAQETQYF
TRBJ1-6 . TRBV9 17 CASSVAPRSSYNSPLHF
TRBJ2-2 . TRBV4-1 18 CASSQEPTGILEAGELFF
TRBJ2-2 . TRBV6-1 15 CASSEGGYRTGELFF
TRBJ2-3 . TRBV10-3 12 CAISDRGDTQYF
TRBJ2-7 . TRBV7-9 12 CASSHDSYEQYF
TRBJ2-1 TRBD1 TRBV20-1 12 CSARQGTDEQFF
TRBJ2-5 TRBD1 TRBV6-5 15 CASSYLSRGQETQYF
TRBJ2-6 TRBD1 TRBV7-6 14 CATGTGFGANVLTF
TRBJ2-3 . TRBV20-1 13 CSATEENTDTQYF
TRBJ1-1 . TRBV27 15 CASSLFRDGNTEAFF
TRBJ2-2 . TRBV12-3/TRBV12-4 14 CASSLRRDTGELFF
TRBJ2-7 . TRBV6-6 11 CASSDTYEQYF
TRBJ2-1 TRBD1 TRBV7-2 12 CASSWGQAVQFF
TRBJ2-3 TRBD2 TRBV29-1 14 CSVATGGSTDTQYF
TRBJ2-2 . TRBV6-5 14 CASSYLVDTGELFF
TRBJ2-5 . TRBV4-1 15 CASSQAHLAPETQYF
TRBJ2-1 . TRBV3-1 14 CASSQGGYGNEQFF
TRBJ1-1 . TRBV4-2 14 CASSQMGGGTEAFF
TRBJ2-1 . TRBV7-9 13 CASTFPGWDEQFF
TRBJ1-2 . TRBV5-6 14 CASSFIADFYGYTF
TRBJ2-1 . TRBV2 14 CASSEAEAYNEQFF
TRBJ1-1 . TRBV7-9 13 CASSLGVRDEAFF
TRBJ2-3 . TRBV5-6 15 CASSLGQDHTDTQYF
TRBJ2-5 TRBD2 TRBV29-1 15 CTVSLGLAQGETQYF
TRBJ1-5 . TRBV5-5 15 CASSLVEFGNQPQHF
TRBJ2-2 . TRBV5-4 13 CASSPMGPGELFF
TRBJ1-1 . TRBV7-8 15 CASSLISGSQDEAFF
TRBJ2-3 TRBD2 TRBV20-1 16 CSAPHQLAGVSDTQYF
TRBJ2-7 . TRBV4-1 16 CASSPGPRDGTYEQYF
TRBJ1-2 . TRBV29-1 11 CSVEVGGGYTF
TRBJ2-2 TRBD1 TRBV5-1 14 CASSFRTGTGELFF
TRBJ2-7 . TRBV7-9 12 CASSLALGEQYF
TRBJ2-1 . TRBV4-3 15 CASSTWSSSYNEQFF
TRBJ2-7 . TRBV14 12 CASSLTTYEQYF
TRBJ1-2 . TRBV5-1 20 CASSPAGAVAIQWENYGYTF
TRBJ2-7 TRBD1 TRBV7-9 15 CASSSRQGVIYEQYF
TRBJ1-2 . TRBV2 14 CASSEVQGMNGYTF